A selection of T cell receptor beta chains follows, all from one sample in a study of identical twins. TCRdb ran MiXCR on the 5' RACE reads and lists one entry per CDR3 protein. The sample has fewer than 250,000 distinct CDR3 sequences, 6.5% to 8.5% seen once; the top ten hold about 1.8%. The same specimen was also included in a second study, on yellow fever vaccine responses in identical twins.

Material: memory (CD45RO+) T cells sorted from blood. Source of these receptors: a woman between 18 and 29 years old in good health. Each CDR3 is given without its conserved first and last residue. Fields, in order: V gene, CDR3 protein.

>TRBV5-5
ASSQKGSSNQPQH
>TRBV5-1
ASSGTGLGEQY
>TRBV28
ASSTSGFHTDTQY
>TRBV28
ASSWDSPNEQF
>TRBV10-3
AILATSGRYEQY
>TRBV11-2
ASSWRVTSPSRTYEQY
>TRBV12-3/TRBV12-4
ASSPSGSTVEKLF
>TRBV20-1
SASYTDTQY
>TRBV9
ASSVGVQSYEQY
>TRBV20-1
SAREEGAFTDTQY
>TRBV19
ASVPGGFDTGELF
>TRBV27
ASSLAPQAGELF
>TRBV29-1
SALDRAGTEAF
>TRBV5-1
ASSLELVRDTQY
>TRBV21-1
ASSKSRAGVNTEAF
>TRBV5-1
ASSRSGAARTGELF
>TRBV11-3
ASSPGQFNTQY
>TRBV28
ASSLSGQGARATDTQY
>TRBV6-5
ASSLKGGDYNEQF
>TRBV7-2
ASSLRSGGLYNEQF
>TRBV5-6
ASSFSGSSYNEQF
>TRBV7-2
ASSATPANTGELF
>TRBV5-1
ASSPLLVGGDDLTQY
>TRBV28
ASSRGTTQYNEQF
>TRBV12-3/TRBV12-4
ASRYGDRDNEKLF
>TRBV5-1
ASSLEGTGISYEQY
>TRBV11-2
ASLVGESSTDTQY
>TRBV20-1
SARVMGQGTGELF
>TRBV12-3/TRBV12-4
ASSSSRGYQETQY
>TRBV7-3
ASSPQPGQGAWEQF
>TRBV2
ASSVGLAGAANTGELF
>TRBV29-1
SAHSRDSYEQY
>TRBV7-9
ASSSSGTGPQETQY
>TRBV12-3/TRBV12-4
ASTLGQGLYNEQF
>TRBV20-1
SAPPSPPYNEQF
>TRBV12-3/TRBV12-4
ASTEGTGKTQY
>TRBV12-3/TRBV12-4
ASSFGVVSQPQH
>TRBV28
ASSTNVSYPRRRTDTQY
>TRBV6-2/TRBV6-3
ASSYSSEQETQY
>TRBV6-1
ASRGFGRSEQF
>TRBV7-2
ASSLVGGRVNEQF
>TRBV5-1
ASSPTTGSSTEAF
>TRBV28
ASRFLGGAGANVLT
>TRBV5-1
ASRLALTDTQY
>TRBV28
ASSFDKQGRSDTQY
>TRBV20-1
SARDARLAGVSRSGANVLT
>TRBV5-1
ASSSDQANQETQY
>TRBV10-3
AIRERELGADTQY
>TRBV10-3
AITGGDQETQY
>TRBV5-1
ASSPSASSSGNTIY
>TRBV10-2
ASSPQRWGLAEGEQF
>TRBV14
ASSQYLGTYEQY
>TRBV25-1
ASGGQGALAGELF
>TRBV7-2
ASSLGAGRQPQH
>TRBV6-6
ASRHLTEAF
>TRBV7-9
ASSPSDGRTKNIQY
>TRBV7-6
ASSSTWVNTQY
>TRBV6-1
ASSARSGRALYEQY
>TRBV6-1
ASREGATDTQY
>TRBV6-2/TRBV6-3
ASRGADGVAGELF